The clone carrying this T cell receptor (beta chain) occurred once. It may be a read error: a sequence one base away is much more abundant. Distinct nucleotide sequences in the sample also encode this CDR3. This entry is derived from a study of shared clonotypes between healthy human individuals. Study-wide context: Per-donor plates numbered three CD4 naive, three CD4 memory, two CD8 naive and one CD8 memory.

Assay: immunoSEQ multiplex PCR; the TCRdb copy retains only in-frame clones and omits some. The data contain around 1 million clones, 60% to 85% of them singletons. CDR3 size: 12 residues. V was clipped by 2 bases and J by 3 bases, with 5 bases between them. Germline V lookup: CDR1 KGHSH, CDR2 LQKENI. Specimen: memory CD4+ T cells sorted from blood. Subset here: CD45RA-negative fraction. V gene TRBV18 combines with J gene TRBJ2-7; no clear D gene. This clonotype was obtained from a man younger than 35 in good health. As DNA, the CDR3 is TGTGCCAGCTCACCAAATGGCTACGAGCAGTACTTC. This codes for CASSPNGYEQYF.